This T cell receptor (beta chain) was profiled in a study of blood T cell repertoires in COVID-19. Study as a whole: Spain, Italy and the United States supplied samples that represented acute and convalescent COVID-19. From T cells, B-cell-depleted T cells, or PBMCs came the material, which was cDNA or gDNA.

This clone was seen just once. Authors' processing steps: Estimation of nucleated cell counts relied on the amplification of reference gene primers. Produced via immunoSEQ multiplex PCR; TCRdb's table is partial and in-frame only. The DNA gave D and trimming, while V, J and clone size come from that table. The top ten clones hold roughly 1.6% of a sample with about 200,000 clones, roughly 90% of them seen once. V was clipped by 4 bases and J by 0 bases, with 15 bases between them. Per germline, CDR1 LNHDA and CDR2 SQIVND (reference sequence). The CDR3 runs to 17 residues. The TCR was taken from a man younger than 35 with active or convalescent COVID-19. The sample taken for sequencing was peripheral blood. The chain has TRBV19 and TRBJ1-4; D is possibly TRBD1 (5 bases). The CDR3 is CASSRRGSTTTNEKLFF. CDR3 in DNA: TGTGCCAGTAGTAGAAGGGGCAGCACGACAACTAATGAAAAACTGTTTTTT.